Below, 14 T cell receptor beta chains from the same sample are listed, as sequenced in a study of metastatic and nonmetastatic thyroid tumors. TCRdb re-clonotyped the PCR reads through MiXCR. Found here are 45,000 or so clones, roughly 3.9% of them singletons; the top ten hold roughly a tenth. Thyroid surgery was preceded by no treatment in any patient. Sequencing was carried out using blood. These receptors originate from a female donor with papillary thyroid cancer or a benign thyroid nodule (not recorded which). Some clones in this sample may be carry-over from other donors' samples.

This clone was detected ten times or more. The chain recombines TRBV7-3 with TRBJ2-1, with 9 nucleotides matching TRBD2. Germline V CDR1 and CDR2: SGHTA, FQGTGA. The junction had 6 bases not matched to a gene; V was cut back by 2 bases and J by 7 bases. This CDR3 has 15 residues. The CDR3 DNA sequence: TGTGCCAGCAGCTTACTTAGCGGGAGTTTGAATGAGCAGTTCTTC. Translation: CASSLLSGSLNEQFF. The variable domain in full, completed from reference TRBV7-3 and TRBJ2-1, reads GAGVSQTPSNKVTEKGKYVELRCDPISGHTALYWYRQSLGQGPEFLIYFQGTGAADDSGLPNDRFFAVRPEGSVSTLKIQRTERGDSAVYLCASSLLSGSLNEQFFGPGTRLTVL.

This clone appeared many times. V usage is TRBV4-2 and J usage is TRBJ2-4; D uncertain. Germline assignment: CDR1 LGHNA and CDR2 YNFKEQ. Trimming left V 0 bases short and J 0 bases short, with 9 bases between. The CDR3 is 16 amino acids. The CDR3 DNA is TGTGCCAGCAGCCAAGAGCACACGAGAGCCAAAAACATTCAGTACTTC. It yields the protein CASSQEHTRAKNIQYF.

This clone was detected a few times. The genes are TRBV5-4 and TRBJ2-5; 7 bases fit TRBD2. Germline V CDR1 and CDR2: SGHNT, YYREEE (reference sequence). This CDR3 has 16 residues. V shed 6 bases, J shed 5 bases, and the junction held 16 bases outside the gene matches. The CDR3 sequence is CASTNEGRPGRETQYF. Written as DNA, the CDR3 is TGTGCCAGCACTAATGAGGGCAGGCCCGGGAGGGAGACCCAGTACTTC.

As for this clone: This sample includes further DNA sequences coding for the same CDR3. The rearrangement links TRBV27 to TRBJ2-3; D gene ambiguous. V was trimmed by 2 bases and J by 2 bases, leaving 5 bases between them. Germline-derived CDR1 and CDR2 are MNHEY and SMNVEV (reference sequence). The CDR3 totals 13 residues. This chain's CDR3 is CASSLGATDTQYF. CDR3 coding DNA: TGTGCCAGCAGTTTAGGAGCCACAGATACGCAGTATTTT.

A remark on this clone: A read error may explain this, as a much larger clone is one base away. Additional DNA sequences in this sample encode the identical CDR3. The chain employs TRBV5-1 and TRBJ2-3; D is undetermined. Germline values: CDR1 SGHRS, CDR2 YFSETQ. V lost 3 bases to trimming and J lost 2 bases, with 13 bases between them. The CDR3 covers 15 residues. The CDR3 DNA reads TGCGCCAGCAGCTCGGATCCATACAACACAGATACGCAGTATTTT. Protein product: CASSSDPYNTDTQYF.

Many counts were recorded for this clone. The DNA for the CDR3 is TGTGCCAGCAGTGAAGTGGCTAGCGGGAGCCAGACCCAGTACTTC. Translation gives CASSEVASGSQTQYF. The chain employs TRBV2 and TRBJ2-5; 10 bases line up with TRBD2. V dropped 1 base and J dropped 6; count of bases not matched to a gene: 5. The CDR3 covers 15 residues. Germline CDR1 and CDR2: SNHLY and FYNNEI. Variable domain in full (rest from reference TRBV2 and TRBJ2-5): EPEVTQTPSHQVTQMGQEVILRCVPISNHLYFYWYRQILGQKVEFLVSFYNNEISEKSEIFDDQFSVERPDGSNFTLKIRSTKLEDSAMYFCASSEVASGSQTQYFGPGTRLLVL.

Many counts were recorded for this clone. J is TRBJ2-3 and V is TRBV15, with D perhaps being TRBD1 or TRBD2 (5 bases each). Germline V gene data show CDR1 as LNHNV and CDR2 as YYDKDF (reference sequence). Trimming cost V 1 base and J 4 bases, with 15 bases left between them. The CDR3 loop spans 16 amino acids. CDR3 region: CATSRVAGSGADTQYF. As DNA, the CDR3 is TGTGCCACCAGCAGAGTGGCAGGGTCCGGGGCAGATACGCAGTATTTT.

This clone was recorded a few times. V usage is TRBV6-1 and J usage is TRBJ2-2, with 11 bases that match TRBD2. Germline CDR1 MNHNS, CDR2 SASEGT. Trimming removed 1 base from V and 4 bases from J; junction bases left unmatched: 2. The CDR3 has 16 residues. CDR3: CASSEGLAGRTGELFF. The CDR3 region has the DNA TGTGCCAGCAGTGAAGGACTAGCGGGACGCACCGGGGAGCTGTTTTTT.

This clone appeared a few times. The chain recombines TRBV20-1 with TRBJ2-7; TRBD2 agrees at 11 bases. The V gene's germline CDR1 is DFQATT and CDR2 SNEGSKA (reference sequence). This CDR3 region has 15 residues. J gave up 3 bases and V 0 bases, and 4 bases lay outside the gene matches. The CDR3, as DNA: TGCAGTGCTAGAGAACTAGCGGGAGAAATCTACGAGCAGTACTTC. Protein sequence: CSARELAGEIYEQYF.

By frequency in the sample, this clone is medium-sized. This chain links TRBV19 with TRBJ1-6; D gene uncertain. This CDR3 is built from 15 residues. The ends were cut back, 4 bases at V and 7 bases at J, with 14 bases in the middle. The germline V gene has CDR1 LNHDA and CDR2 SQIVND (reference sequence). The chain's CDR3 is CASSNIRRENSPLHF. In DNA form, the CDR3 reads TGTGCCAGTAGTAATATTCGACGAGAAAATTCACCCCTCCACTTT. The complete variable domain, with remaining parts taken from reference TRBV19 and TRBJ1-6, reads DGGITQSPKYLFRKEGQNVTLSCEQNLNHDAMYWYRQDPGQGLRLIYYSQIVNDFQKGDIAEGYSVSREKKESFPLTVTSAQKNPTAFYLCASSNIRRENSPLHFGNGTRLTVT.

This clone was observed at least ten times. The chain uses TRBV5-1 and TRBJ2-3; a possible D gene is TRBD1 (6 bases). The CDR3 spans 17 residues. Trimming took 0 bases from V and 1 from J, leaving 15 bases between them. Germline V lookup: CDR1 SGHRS, CDR2 YFSETQ. The CDR3 reads CASSLAKRTVRTDTQYF. DNA of the CDR3: TGCGCCAGCAGCTTGGCTAAACGGACAGTGCGCACAGATACGCAGTATTTT.

V gene TRBV20-1 combines with J gene TRBJ1-5, with a weak D call TRBD1 (5 bases). V was trimmed by 3 bases and J by 9 bases, leaving 12 bases between them. Germline CDR1 is DFQATT and CDR2 is SNEGSKA (reference sequence). The CDR3 extends over 12 amino acids. Here the CDR3 reads CSASRAAGPQHF. The CDR3, as DNA: TGCAGTGCTAGCAGGGCCGCGGGGCCCCAGCATTTT.

The chain is built from TRBV3-1 and TRBJ2-1, with 8 bases lining up with TRBD2. V lost 3 bases, J lost 7 bases, and 11 bases stayed unmatched. Germline CDR1 is LGHDT and CDR2 is YNNKEL (reference sequence). The CDR3 has 16 amino acids. This chain's CDR3 is CASSQGPREGQNEQFF. The DNA of the CDR3 is TGTGCCAGCAGCCAGGGTCCCCGGGAGGGCCAAAATGAGCAGTTCTTC.

V gene TRBV27 combines with J gene TRBJ1-2; D perhaps matches TRBD1 (5 bases). Trimming stripped 5 bases from V and 0 bases from J, with 13 bases between. Germline V lookup: CDR1 MNHEY, CDR2 SMNVEV (reference sequence). The CDR3 is 15 residues long. The CDR3: CASSPGTVANYGYTF. The CDR3 coding sequence is TGTGCCAGCAGTCCCGGGACGGTAGCTAACTATGGCTACACCTTC.